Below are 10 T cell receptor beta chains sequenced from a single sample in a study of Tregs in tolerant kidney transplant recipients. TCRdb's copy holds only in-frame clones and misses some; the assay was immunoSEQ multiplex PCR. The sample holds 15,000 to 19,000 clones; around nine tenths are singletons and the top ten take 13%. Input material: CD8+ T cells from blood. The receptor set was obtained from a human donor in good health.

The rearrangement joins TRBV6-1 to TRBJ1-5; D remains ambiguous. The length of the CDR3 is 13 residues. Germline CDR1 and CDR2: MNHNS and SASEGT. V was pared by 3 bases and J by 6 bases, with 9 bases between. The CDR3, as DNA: TGTGCCAGCAGTGACTGGGGTAGTCAGCCCCAGCATTTT. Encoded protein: CASSDWGSQPQHF.

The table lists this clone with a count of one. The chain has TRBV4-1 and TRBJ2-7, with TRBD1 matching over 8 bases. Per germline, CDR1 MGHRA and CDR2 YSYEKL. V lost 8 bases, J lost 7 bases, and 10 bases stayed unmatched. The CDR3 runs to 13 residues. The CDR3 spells CASARTGPSEQYF. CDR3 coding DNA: TGCGCCAGCGCGAGGACAGGGCCGAGTGAGCAGTACTTC.

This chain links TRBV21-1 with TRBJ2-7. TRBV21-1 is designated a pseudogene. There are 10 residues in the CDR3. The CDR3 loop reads CASRTSEQYF. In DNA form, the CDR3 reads TGTGCCAGCAGAACGTCTGAGCAGTACTTC.

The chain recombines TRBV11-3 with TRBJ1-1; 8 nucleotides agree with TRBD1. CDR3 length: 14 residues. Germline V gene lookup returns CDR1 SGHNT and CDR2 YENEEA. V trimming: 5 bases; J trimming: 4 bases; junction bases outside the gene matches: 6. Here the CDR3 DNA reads TGTGCCAGCAGCCTCCCGGGACAGGCCACTGAAGCTTTCTTT. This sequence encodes CASSLPGQATEAFF.

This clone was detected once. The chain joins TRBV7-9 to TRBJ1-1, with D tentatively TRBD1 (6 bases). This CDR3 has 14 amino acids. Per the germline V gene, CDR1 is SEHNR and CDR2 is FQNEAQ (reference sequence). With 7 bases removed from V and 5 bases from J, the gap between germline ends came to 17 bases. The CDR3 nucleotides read TGTGCCAGCACCCTCGGCAGGGGCCAGACTGAAGCTTTCTTT. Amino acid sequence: CASTLGRGQTEAFF. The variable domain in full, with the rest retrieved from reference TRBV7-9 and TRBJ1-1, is DTGVSQNPRHKITKRGQNVTFRCDPISEHNRLYWYRQTLGQGPEFLTYFQNEAQLEKSRLLSDRFSAERPKGSFSTLEIQRTEQGDSAMYLCASTLGRGQTEAFFGQGTRLTVV.

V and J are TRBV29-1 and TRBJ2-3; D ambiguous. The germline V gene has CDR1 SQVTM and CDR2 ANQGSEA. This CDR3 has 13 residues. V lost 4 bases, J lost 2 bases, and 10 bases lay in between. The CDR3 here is CSVVVSYTDTQYF. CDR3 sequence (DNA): TGCAGCGTTGTGGTTTCTTACACAGATACGCAGTATTTT.

As DNA, the CDR3 is TGTGCCAGCAGCCAAGTCAGGGGGGGTCCGTTCTTC. Translation: CASSQVRGGPFF. This sequence joins TRBV14 and TRBJ2-1; D could derive from TRBD1 or TRBD2 (7 bases each). There are 12 residues in the CDR3. The germline CDR1 and CDR2 sequences are SGHDN and FVKESK. Between the trimmed V and J ends, which lost 1 base and 15 bases, there was a span of 13 bases.

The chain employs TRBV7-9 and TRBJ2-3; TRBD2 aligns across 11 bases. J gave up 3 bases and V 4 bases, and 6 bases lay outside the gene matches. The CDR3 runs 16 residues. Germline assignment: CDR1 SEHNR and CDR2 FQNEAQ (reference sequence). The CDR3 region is CASSYSGGAKTDTQYF. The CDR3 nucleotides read TGTGCCAGCAGCTATAGCGGGGGGGCCAAGACAGATACGCAGTATTTT.

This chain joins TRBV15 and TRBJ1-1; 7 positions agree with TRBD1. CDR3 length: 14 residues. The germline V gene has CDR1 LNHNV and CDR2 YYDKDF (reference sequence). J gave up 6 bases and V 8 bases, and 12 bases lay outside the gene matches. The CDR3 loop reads CATSAFGRGSEAFF. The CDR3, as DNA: TGTGCCACCTCGGCCTTCGGCAGGGGGTCTGAAGCTTTCTTT.

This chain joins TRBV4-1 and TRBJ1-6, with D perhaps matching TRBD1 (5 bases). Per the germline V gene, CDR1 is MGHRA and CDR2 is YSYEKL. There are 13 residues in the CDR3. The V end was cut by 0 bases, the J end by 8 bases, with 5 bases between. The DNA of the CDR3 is TGCGCCAGCAGCCAAGAGGGGGATTCACCCCTCCACTTT. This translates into CASSQEGDSPLHF.